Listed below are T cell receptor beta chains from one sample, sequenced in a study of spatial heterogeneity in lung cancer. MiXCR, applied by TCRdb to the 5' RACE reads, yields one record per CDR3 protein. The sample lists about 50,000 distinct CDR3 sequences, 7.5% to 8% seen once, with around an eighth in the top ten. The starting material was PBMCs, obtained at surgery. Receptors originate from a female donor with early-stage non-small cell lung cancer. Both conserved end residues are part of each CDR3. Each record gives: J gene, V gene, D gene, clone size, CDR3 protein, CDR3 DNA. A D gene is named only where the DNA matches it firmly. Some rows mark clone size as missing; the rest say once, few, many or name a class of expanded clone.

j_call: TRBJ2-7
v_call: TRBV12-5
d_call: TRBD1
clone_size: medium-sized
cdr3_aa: CASGSSGQGGRRSYEQYF
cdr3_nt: TGTGCTAGTGGTTCATCGGGACAGGGTGGAAGAAGGTCCTACGAGCAGTACTTC

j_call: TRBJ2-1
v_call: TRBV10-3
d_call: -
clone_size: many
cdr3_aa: CAISTPPRANEQFF
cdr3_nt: TGTGCCATCAGTACGCCCCCACGGGCCAATGAGCAGTTCTTC

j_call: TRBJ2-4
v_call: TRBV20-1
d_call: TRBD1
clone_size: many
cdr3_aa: CSARPTGVLAKNIQYF
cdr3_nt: TGCAGTGCTAGACCAACAGGGGTCCTAGCCAAAAACATTCAGTACTTC

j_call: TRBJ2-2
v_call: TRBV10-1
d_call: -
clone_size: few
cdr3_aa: CASRDGNTGELFF
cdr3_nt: TGCGCCAGCAGGGACGGAAACACCGGGGAGCTGTTTTTT

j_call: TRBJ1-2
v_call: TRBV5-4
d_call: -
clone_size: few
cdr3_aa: CASSLDRAAGYTF
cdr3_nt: TGTGCCAGCAGCTTGGATCGGGCGGCGGGCTACACCTTC

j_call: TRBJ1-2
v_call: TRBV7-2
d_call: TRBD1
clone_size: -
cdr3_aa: CASSFQGQGANYGYTF
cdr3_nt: TGTGCCAGCAGCTTCCAAGGACAGGGGGCTAACTATGGCTACACCTTC

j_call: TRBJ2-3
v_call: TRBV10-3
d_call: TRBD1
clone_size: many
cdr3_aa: CAIGTGQGTDTQYF
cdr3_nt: TGTGCCATAGGGACAGGGCAGGGCACAGATACGCAGTATTTT

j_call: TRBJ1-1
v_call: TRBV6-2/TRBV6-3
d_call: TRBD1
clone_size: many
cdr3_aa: CASSYSRQGNTEAFF
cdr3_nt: TGTGCCAGCAGTTACTCGAGACAGGGGAACACTGAAGCTTTCTTT

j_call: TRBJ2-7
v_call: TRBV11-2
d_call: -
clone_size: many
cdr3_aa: CASSLQYEQYF
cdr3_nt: TGTGCCAGCAGCCTGCAGTACGAGCAGTACTTC

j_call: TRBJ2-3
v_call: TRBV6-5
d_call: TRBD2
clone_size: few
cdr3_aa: CASSLLAGDTDTQYF
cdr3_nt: TGTGCCAGCAGTCTACTAGCGGGGGACACAGATACGCAGTATTTT

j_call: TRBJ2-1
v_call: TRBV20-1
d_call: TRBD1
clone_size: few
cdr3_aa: CSAEGDRATYNEQFF
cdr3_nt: TGCAGTGCCGAGGGGGACAGGGCCACCTACAATGAGCAGTTCTTC

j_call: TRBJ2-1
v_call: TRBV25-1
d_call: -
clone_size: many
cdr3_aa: CASSAGRVTNEQFF
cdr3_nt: TGTGCCAGCAGTGCAGGCAGGGTAACCAATGAGCAGTTCTTC

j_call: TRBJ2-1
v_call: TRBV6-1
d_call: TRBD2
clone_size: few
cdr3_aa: CASSPGLAGGLFREFF
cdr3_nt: TGTGCCAGCAGTCCCGGACTAGCGGGGGGCCTATTCCGAGAGTTCTTC

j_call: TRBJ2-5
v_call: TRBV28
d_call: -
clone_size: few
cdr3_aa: CASSLRVGAGDTQYF
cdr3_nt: TGTGCCAGCAGTTTGAGGGTCGGGGCAGGGGATACCCAGTACTTC

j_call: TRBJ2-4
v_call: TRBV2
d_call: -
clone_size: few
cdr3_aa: CASSEWGSKNIQYF
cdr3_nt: TGTGCCAGCAGTGAGTGGGGTAGCAAAAACATTCAGTACTTC

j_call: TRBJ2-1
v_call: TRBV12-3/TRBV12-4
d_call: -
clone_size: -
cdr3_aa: CASSFRNYNEQFF
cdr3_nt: TGTGCCAGCAGTTTTAGAAACTACAATGAGCAGTTCTTC

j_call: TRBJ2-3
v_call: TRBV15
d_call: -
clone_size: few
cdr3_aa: CATAGGTDTQYF
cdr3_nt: TGTGCCACCGCGGGTGGTACAGATACGCAGTATTTT

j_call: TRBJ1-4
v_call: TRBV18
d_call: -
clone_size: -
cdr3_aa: CASSQRGNEKLFF
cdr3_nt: TGTGCCAGCTCACAGAGAGGAAATGAAAAACTGTTTTTT

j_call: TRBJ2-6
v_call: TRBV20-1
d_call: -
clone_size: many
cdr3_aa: CSALTGQAYSGANVLTF
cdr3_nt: TGCAGTGCTCTAACGGGGCAGGCTTACTCTGGGGCCAACGTCCTGACTTTC

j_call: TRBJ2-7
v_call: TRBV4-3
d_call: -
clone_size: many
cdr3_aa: CASSQDWGILYEQYF
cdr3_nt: TGCGCCAGCAGCCAAGATTGGGGCATACTGTACGAGCAGTACTTC

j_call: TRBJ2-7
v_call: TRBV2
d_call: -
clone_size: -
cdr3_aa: CASGRAYEQYF
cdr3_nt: TGTGCCAGCGGCAGGGCCTACGAGCAGTACTTC

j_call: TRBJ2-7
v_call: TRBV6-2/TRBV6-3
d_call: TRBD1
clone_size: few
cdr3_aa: CASRTGTGGYEQYF
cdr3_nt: TGTGCCAGCAGAACCGGGACAGGGGGGTACGAGCAGTACTTC

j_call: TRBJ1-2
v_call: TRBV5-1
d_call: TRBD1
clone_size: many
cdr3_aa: CASSLEGQVYGYTF
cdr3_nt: TGCGCCAGCAGCTTGGAGGGACAGGTTTATGGCTACACCTTC

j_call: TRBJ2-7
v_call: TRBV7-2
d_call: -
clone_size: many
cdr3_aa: CASSARRTSYEQYF
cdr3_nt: TGTGCCAGCAGCGCGAGAAGGACCTCCTACGAGCAGTACTTC

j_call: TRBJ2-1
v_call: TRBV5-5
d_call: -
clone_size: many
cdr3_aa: CASTAFGTPTMKEQFF
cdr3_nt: TGTGCCAGCACGGCATTCGGTACTCCTACAATGAAAGAGCAGTTCTTC

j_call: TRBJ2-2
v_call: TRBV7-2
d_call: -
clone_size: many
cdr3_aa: CASIQNTGSGELFF
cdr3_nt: TGTGCCAGCATCCAGAATACAGGGTCCGGGGAGCTGTTTTTT

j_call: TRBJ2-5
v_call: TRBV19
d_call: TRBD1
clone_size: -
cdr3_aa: CASSRQGRAETQYF
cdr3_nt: TGTGCCAGTAGCAGACAGGGGCGAGCGGAGACCCAGTACTTC

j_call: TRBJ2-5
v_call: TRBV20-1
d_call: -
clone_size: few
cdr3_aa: CSARDHLGTGLGTQYF
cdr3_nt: TGCAGTGCTAGAGATCATCTAGGGACGGGGCTTGGGACCCAGTACTTC

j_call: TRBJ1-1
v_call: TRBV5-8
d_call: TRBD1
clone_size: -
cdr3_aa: CASSLVGGRVTEAFF
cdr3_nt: TGTGCCAGCAGCTTGGTAGGGGGCCGGGTCACTGAAGCTTTCTTT

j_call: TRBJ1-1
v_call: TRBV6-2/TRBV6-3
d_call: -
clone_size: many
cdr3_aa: CASSTQIDSTEAFF
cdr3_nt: TGTGCCAGCAGTACACAAATCGACAGCACTGAAGCTTTCTTT

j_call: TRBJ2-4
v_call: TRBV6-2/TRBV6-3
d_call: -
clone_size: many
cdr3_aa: CASSHSEHYKNIQYF
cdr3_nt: TGTGCCAGCAGTCATAGCGAACATTACAAAAACATTCAGTACTTC

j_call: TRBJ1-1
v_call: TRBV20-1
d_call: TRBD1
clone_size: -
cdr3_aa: CSAPARGGVNTEAFF
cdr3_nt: TGCAGTGCTCCAGCCAGGGGGGGCGTGAACACTGAAGCTTTCTTT

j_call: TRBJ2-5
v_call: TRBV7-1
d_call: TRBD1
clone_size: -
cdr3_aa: CASRPRGRTQYF
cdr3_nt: TGTGCCAGCAGACCCAGGGGGCGGACCCAGTACTTC

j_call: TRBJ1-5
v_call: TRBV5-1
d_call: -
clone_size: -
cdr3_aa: CASSPGGAAHNQPQHF
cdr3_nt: TGCGCCAGCAGCCCTGGTGGAGCAGCCCACAATCAGCCCCAGCATTTT

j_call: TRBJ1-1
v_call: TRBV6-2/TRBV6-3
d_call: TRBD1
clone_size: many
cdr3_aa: CASSTGGLTEAFF
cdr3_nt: TGTGCCAGCAGTACAGGGGGCCTTACTGAAGCTTTCTTT

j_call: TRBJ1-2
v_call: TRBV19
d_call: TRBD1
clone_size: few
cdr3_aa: CASSIRTGTGGNGYTF
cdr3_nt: TGTGCCAGTAGTATTCGGACCGGGACAGGGGGTAATGGCTACACCTTC

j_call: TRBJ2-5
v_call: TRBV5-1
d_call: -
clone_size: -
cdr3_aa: CASSLQIVQETQYF
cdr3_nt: TGCGCCAGCAGCTTACAGATTGTACAAGAGACCCAGTACTTC

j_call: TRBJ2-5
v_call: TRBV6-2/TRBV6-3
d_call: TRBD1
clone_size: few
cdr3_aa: CASNPTGVWLETQYF
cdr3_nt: TGTGCCAGCAACCCTACAGGGGTATGGTTGGAGACCCAGTACTTC

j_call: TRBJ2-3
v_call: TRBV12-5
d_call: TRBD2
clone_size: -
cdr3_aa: CASGPGGLVTDTQYF
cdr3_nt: TGTGCTAGTGGTCCGGGAGGGCTAGTCACAGATACGCAGTATTTT

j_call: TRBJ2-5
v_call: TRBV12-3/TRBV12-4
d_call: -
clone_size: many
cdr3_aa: CASSLIREEETQYF
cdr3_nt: TGTGCCAGCAGTTTAATCAGGGAGGAAGAGACCCAGTACTTC

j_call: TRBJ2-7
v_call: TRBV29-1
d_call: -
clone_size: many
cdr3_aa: CSVAARPYEQYF
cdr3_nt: TGCAGCGTTGCTGCTCGGCCCTACGAGCAGTACTTC

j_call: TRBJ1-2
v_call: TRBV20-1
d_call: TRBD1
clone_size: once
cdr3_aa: CSAGTGNYGYTF
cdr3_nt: TGCAGTGCTGGGACAGGCAACTATGGCTACACCTTC

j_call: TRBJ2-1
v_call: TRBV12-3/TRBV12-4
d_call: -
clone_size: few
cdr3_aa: CASSLGDEQFF
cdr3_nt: TGTGCCAGCAGTTTAGGAGATGAGCAGTTCTTC